The entry that follows covers one T cell receptor (beta chain) sequence. The data belong to a study of blood T cell repertoires in COVID-19. Only in-frame clones appear in the TCRdb table, and some are missing; sequencing was by immunoSEQ multiplex PCR. The sample has fewer than 500,000 clones; 80% to 90% are singletons. The TCR comes from a man between 25 and 39 years old who had recovered from COVID-19. Sequenced: PBMCs or T cells enriched from blood (not recorded which).

In nucleotides, the CDR3 is TGCGCCAGCACCACAGCGGAGGGGTCAAACATTCAGTACTTC. Protein: CASTTAEGSNIQYF. The chain uses TRBV10-2 and TRBJ2-4; D perhaps matches TRBD2 (6 bases). The CDR3 is 14 amino acids. Trimming removed 7 bases from V and 6 bases from J, with 16 bases in between. Germline V lookup: CDR1 WSHSY, CDR2 SAAADI.